This TCR beta chain emerged from a study of blood T cell repertoires in COVID-19. In the study overall: The United States, Italy and Spain provided the acute and convalescent COVID-19 samples. The analysed material was cDNA or gDNA that came from T cells, B-cell-depleted T cells, or PBMCs.

The germline V gene encodes CDR1 SEHNR and CDR2 FQNEAQ (reference sequence). This CDR3 is built from 15 residues. The J segment lost 4 bases and the V segment lost 4 bases, leaving 8 bases of the junction unmatched. In the original workflow: By means of reference gene primer amplification, nucleated cell counts were estimated. Produced via immunoSEQ multiplex PCR; TCRdb's table is partial and in-frame only. The V and J calls and the clone size are those of that table, but D and trimming were determined from the DNA. In the table there are 60,000 to 95,000 clones, under 80% of which are singletons. This clonotype was sampled from a human donor with acute or convalescent COVID-19. The donor label of this sample is uncertain. Specimen: peripheral blood. V gene TRBV7-9 combines with J gene TRBJ1-2, with 8 positions matching TRBD1. The CDR3, as DNA: TGTGCCAGCAGCTCCCGACAGGGGTTAGGCTATGGCTACACCTTC. Translating gives CASSSRQGLGYGYTF.